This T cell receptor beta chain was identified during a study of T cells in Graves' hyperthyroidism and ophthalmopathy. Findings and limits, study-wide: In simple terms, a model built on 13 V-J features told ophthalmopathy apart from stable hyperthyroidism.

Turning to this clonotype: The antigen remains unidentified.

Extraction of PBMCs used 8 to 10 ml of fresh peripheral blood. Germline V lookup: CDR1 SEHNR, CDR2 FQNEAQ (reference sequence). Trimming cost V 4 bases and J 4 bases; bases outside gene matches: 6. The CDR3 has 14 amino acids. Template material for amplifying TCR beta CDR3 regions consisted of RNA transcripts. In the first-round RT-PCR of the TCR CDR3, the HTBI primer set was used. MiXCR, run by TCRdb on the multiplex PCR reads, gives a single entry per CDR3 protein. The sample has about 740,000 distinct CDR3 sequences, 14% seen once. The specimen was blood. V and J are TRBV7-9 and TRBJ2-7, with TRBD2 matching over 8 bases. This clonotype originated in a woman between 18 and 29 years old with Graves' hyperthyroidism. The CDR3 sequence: CASSSPLADYEQYF. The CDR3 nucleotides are TGTGCCAGCAGCTCCCCACTAGCGGATTACGAGCAGTACTTC.